These 21 T cell receptor beta chains share one sample of origin, sequenced in a study of Graves' ophthalmopathy and Graves' hyperthyroidism. Transcripts of RNA were the source for amplifying TCR beta CDR3 regions. HTBI primers were employed in first-round RT-PCR, then a second-round multiplex PCR followed. One entry per CDR3 protein results from TCRdb running MiXCR on the multiplex PCR reads. The sample includes about 220,000 distinct CDR3 sequences, 20% to 25% of them seen just once. The sequenced sample consisted of peripheral blood. The source of these receptors is a woman aged 45-65 years with Graves' ophthalmopathy.

This clonotype was counted only a few times. V is TRBV20-1 and J is TRBJ2-5; D perhaps matches TRBD2 (5 bases). Between the trimmed V and J ends, which lost 3 bases and 7 bases, there was a span of 18 bases. The CDR3 is 14 residues long. Per germline, CDR1 DFQATT and CDR2 SNEGSKA (reference sequence). The CDR3 bases are TGCAGTGCTAGGGATCCCGTATACCGGGGGACCCAGTACTTC. Protein: CSARDPVYRGTQYF.

This clonotype was picked up many times. V gene TRBV18 combines with J gene TRBJ2-5; D not certain. The V gene lost 3 bases and the J gene lost 3 bases, with 5 bases spanning the gap. The germline CDR1 and CDR2 sequences are KGHSH and LQKENI. The CDR3 is 12 residues long. CDR3 in amino acids: CASSPEEETQYF. The CDR3 DNA is TGTGCCAGCTCACCGGAAGAAGAGACCCAGTACTTC.

Ten or more counts support this clonotype. The chain couples TRBV14 to TRBJ1-1; 10 bases agree with TRBD1. In germline, CDR1 is SGHDN, CDR2 FVKESK. The trim removed 4 bases at V and 5 bases at J, leaving 4 bases unmatched. The CDR3 is 14 residues long. CDR3 nucleotides: TGTGCCAGCAGCCCCTTGGACAGGGGGACTGAAGCTTTCTTT. Translating gives CASSPLDRGTEAFF.

This clonotype was counted at least ten times. The chain combines TRBV20-1 with TRBJ1-3; D ambiguous. CDR3 length equals 13 residues. Trimming took off 2 bases at V and 7 bases at J, with 12 bases between the two ends. CDR1 is DFQATT, CDR2 SNEGSKA, per germline (reference sequence). CDR3 amino acids: CSARRPTGNTIYF. The DNA for the CDR3 is TGCAGTGCTAGAAGGCCGACCGGGAACACCATATATTTT.

The table lists this clonotype with many counts. This rearrangement joins TRBV2 to TRBJ2-7; 9 bases are shared with TRBD1. V trimming: 5 bases; J trimming: 2 bases; junction bases outside the gene matches: 7. Germline V gene data show CDR1 as SNHLY and CDR2 as FYNNEI. This CDR3 is 15 amino acids long. CDR3 sequence: CASSTRQGGTYEQYF. As DNA, the CDR3 is TGTGCCAGCAGTACCCGACAGGGGGGCACCTACGAGCAGTACTTC.

This clonotype was observed at least ten times. V and J are TRBV20-1 and TRBJ1-2; D is undetermined. V was trimmed by 6 bases and J by 6 bases, leaving 11 bases between them. CDR3 length: 11 residues. From germline, CDR1 is DFQATT and CDR2 SNEGSKA (reference sequence). CDR3 coding DNA: TGCAGTGCCGTGTCGGGGAATGGCTACACCTTC. Translating it yields CSAVSGNGYTF.

The sample holds many counts of this clonotype. This sequence joins TRBV7-8 and TRBJ2-5, with D perhaps TRBD2 (5 bases). V lost 6 bases and J 5 bases, leaving 16 bases between the germline ends. The CDR3 loop spans 14 amino acids. In germline, CDR1 is SGHVS, CDR2 FQNEAQ. CDR3 residues: CASRPGTGMETQYF. The CDR3 region has the DNA TGTGCCAGCAGGCCGGGAACGGGGATGGAGACCCAGTACTTC.

Many counts were recorded for this clonotype. The chain links TRBV20-1 to TRBJ1-6; D gene uncertain. V lost 1 base and J 5 bases, leaving 6 bases between the germline ends. CDR1 DFQATT and CDR2 SNEGSKA come from the germline V gene (reference sequence). The CDR3 spans 13 residues. CDR3 in DNA: TGCAGTGCTAGAGTAGGAGATAATTCACCCCTCCACTTT. Protein product: CSARVGDNSPLHF.

Regarding this clonotype: One junction end does not reproduce the germline sequence, and a read error may be involved. The rearrangement uses TRBV6-1 and TRBJ1-2; D possibly corresponds to TRBD1 (6 bases). The CDR3 spans 15 residues. Germline V gives CDR1 MNHNS, CDR2 SASEGT. CDR3 DNA sequence: TGTGCCAGCAGTGAACCGGAACAGGGAGGATTCGGCTACAACTTC. Protein sequence: CASSEPEQGGFGYNF.

This clonotype appeared many times. The chain recombines TRBV24-1 with TRBJ2-2; D is uncertain. The CDR3 spans 14 residues. Trimming removed 2 bases from V and 7 bases from J, with 10 bases in between. Looked up from germline, CDR1 is KGHDR and CDR2 is SFDVKD. CDR3: CATSDSMSYGELFF. DNA for the CDR3: TGTGCCACCAGTGATTCAATGAGTTACGGGGAGCTGTTTTTT.

This clonotype was counted ten times or more. The chain is built from TRBV7-2 and TRBJ2-5, with TRBD2 identical over 11 bases. In germline, CDR1 is SGHTA, CDR2 FQGNSA. Germline trimming cut 7 bases from V and 8 bases from J; bases unmatched to any gene: 9. The CDR3 contains 14 residues. CDR3 in DNA: TGTGCCAGCACCCTACCTCGACTAGCGGGAACCCAGTACTTC. Translating gives CASTLPRLAGTQYF.

Of note for this clonotype: A much bigger clone sits one base away, suggesting this may be a read error. This chain joins TRBV19 and TRBJ2-7; D may correspond to TRBD1 or TRBD2 (7 bases each). CDR1 and CDR2 from the germline V gene are LNHDA and SQIVND (reference sequence). The V end was cut by 7 bases, the J end by 5 bases, with 27 bases between. The length of the CDR3 is 17 residues. The CDR3 DNA follows: TGTGCCAGTACTAGGGGGGAGGGGGCTGGGTTGATCGACGAGCAGTACTTC. Translating it yields CASTRGEGAGLIDEQYF.

The V call is TRBV20-1, the J call TRBJ1-1; D perhaps matches TRBD1 (5 bases). There are 14 residues in the CDR3. Trimming pared 0 bases from V and 5 bases from J, leaving 13 bases between. The V gene's germline CDR1 is DFQATT and CDR2 SNEGSKA (reference sequence). The CDR3 DNA is TGCAGTGCTAGAGATTCGGGACTCCCAACTGAAGCTTTCTTT. Its translation: CSARDSGLPTEAFF.

This clonotype was observed many times. This rearrangement joins TRBV28 to TRBJ2-5; D uncertain. The germline gives CDR1 MDHEN, CDR2 SYDVKM. Trimming removed 5 bases from V and 0 bases from J, with 10 bases in between. The CDR3 is made up of 14 amino acids. The CDR3 spells CASSPTWDQETQYF. The CDR3 bases are TGTGCCAGCAGTCCCACCTGGGACCAAGAGACCCAGTACTTC.

This clonotype was detected many times. The chain uses TRBV13 and TRBJ2-5; TRBD2 aligns across 8 bases. CDR1 and CDR2 (germline): PRHDT, FYEKMQ (reference sequence). J was trimmed by 2 bases and V by 4 bases; bases with no gene match: 12. This CDR3 region has 17 residues. CDR3 in amino acids: CASSSGLTSARQETQYF. The CDR3 DNA reads TGTGCCAGCAGCTCGGGACTGACTAGCGCGAGGCAAGAGACCCAGTACTTC.

This clonotype came up many times. The CDR3 sequence is CSASGKAGYEQYF. The CDR3 DNA is TGCAGTGCTTCCGGGAAAGCGGGGTACGAGCAGTACTTC. This chain connects TRBV20-1 to TRBJ2-7; TRBD2 aligns across 7 bases. The CDR3 length is 13 residues. The germline V gene encodes CDR1 DFQATT and CDR2 SNEGSKA (reference sequence). J gave up 4 bases and V 5 bases, and 8 bases lay outside the gene matches.

This clonotype was detected many times. The V and J genes are TRBV12-3 or TRBV12-4 and TRBJ2-7; 11 positions agree with TRBD1. The ends lost 6 bases at V and 1 base at J; junction bases unmatched: 2. The CDR3 covers 14 residues. The CDR3 DNA sequence: TGTGCCAGCAGGGGGACAGGGGGATCCTACGAGCAGTACTTC. This codes for CASRGTGGSYEQYF.

This clonotype came up many times. The chain has TRBV28 and TRBJ1-1, with D hard to call. Germline loops: CDR1 MDHEN, CDR2 SYDVKM. V was pared by 3 bases and J by 7 bases, with 12 bases between. The CDR3 is made up of 13 amino acids. CDR3 sequence reads: CASSLISGIEAFF. DNA of the CDR3: TGTGCCAGCAGTTTGATATCGGGGATTGAAGCTTTCTTT.

This clonotype was recorded many times. This chain joins TRBV18 and TRBJ2-7; D is ambiguous. The CDR3 contains 15 residues. The germline CDR1 and CDR2 sequences are KGHSH and LQKENI. V shed 6 bases and J shed 6 bases, with 21 bases lying between them. The CDR3 protein is CASSPGLGRNPEQYF. As DNA, the CDR3 is TGTGCCAGCTCCCCTGGTCTTGGCAGAAACCCCGAGCAGTACTTC.

Regarding this clonotype: At one of its ends the junction is not consistent with the germline gene, which may arise from a read error. The chain is built from TRBV27 and TRBJ1-5; 7 bases match TRBD1. The CDR3 has 14 residues. CDR1 and CDR2 from the germline V gene are MNHEY and SMNVEV (reference sequence). The CDR3 bases are TGTGCCAGCAGTCGAGGCAGGGGGGATCAGCCCCAGCCTTTT. It yields the protein CASSRGRGDQPQPF.

This rearrangement joins TRBV11-2 to TRBJ1-2; D perhaps matches TRBD1 (6 bases). CDR3 length equals 17 residues. Trimming removed 1 base at V and 1 base at J, with 16 bases between. CDR1 is SGHAT and CDR2 is FQNNGV in the germline V gene. The CDR3 DNA reads TGTGCCAGCAGCTTAGTTTCCCGACAGGATAATAACTATGGCTACACCTTC. Amino acids: CASSLVSRQDNNYGYTF.